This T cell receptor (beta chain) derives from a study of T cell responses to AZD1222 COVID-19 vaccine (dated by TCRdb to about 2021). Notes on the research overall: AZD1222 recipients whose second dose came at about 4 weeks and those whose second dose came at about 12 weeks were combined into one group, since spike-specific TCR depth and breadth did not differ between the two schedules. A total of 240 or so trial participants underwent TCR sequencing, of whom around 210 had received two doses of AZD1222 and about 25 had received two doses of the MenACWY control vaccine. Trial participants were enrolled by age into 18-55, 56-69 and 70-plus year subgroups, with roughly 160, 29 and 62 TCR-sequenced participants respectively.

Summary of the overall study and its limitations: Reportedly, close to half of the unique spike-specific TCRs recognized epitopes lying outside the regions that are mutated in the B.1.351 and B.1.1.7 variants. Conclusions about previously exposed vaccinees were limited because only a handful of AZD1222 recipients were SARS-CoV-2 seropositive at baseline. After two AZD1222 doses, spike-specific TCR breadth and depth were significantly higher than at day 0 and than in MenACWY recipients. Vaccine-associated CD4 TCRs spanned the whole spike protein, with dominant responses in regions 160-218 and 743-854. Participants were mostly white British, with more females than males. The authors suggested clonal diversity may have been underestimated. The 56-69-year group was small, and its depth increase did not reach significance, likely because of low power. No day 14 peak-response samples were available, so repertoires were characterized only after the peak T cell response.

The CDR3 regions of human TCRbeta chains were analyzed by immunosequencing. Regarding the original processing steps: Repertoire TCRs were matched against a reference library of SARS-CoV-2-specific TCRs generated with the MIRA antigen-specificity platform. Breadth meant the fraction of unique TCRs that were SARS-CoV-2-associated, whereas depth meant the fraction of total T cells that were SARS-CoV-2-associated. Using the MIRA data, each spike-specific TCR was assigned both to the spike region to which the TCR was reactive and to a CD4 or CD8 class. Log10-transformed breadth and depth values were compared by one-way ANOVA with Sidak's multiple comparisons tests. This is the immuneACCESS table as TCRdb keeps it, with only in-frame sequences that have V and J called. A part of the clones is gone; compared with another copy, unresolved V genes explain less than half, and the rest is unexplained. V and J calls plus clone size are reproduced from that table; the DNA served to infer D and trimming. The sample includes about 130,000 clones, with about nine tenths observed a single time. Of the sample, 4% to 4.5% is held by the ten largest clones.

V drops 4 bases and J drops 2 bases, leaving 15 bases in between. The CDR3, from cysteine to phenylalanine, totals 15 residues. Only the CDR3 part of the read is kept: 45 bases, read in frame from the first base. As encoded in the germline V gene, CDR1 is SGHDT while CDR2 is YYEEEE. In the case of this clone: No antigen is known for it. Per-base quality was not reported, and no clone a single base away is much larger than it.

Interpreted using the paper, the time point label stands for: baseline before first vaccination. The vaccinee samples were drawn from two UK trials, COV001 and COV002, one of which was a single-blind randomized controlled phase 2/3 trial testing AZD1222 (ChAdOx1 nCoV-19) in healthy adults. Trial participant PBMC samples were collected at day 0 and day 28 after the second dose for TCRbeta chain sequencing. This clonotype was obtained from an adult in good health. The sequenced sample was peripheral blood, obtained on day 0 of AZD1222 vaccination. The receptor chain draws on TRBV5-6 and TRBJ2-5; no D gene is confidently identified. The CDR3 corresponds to CASSLRTVHQETQYF. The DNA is TGTGCCAGCAGCCTCCGGACCGTTCATCAAGAGACCCAGTACTTC.